One and the same sample provided the 28 T cell receptor beta chains below, sequenced in a study of regulatory T cells in long-lasting Graves disease. Time point indicated: newly diagnosed GD, antithyroid drugs for less than 3 months. There was RNA extracted from PBMCs, and the TCR library was made from it. Through Arm-PCR of CDR3 regions and iRepertoire HTBI primers, TCR beta libraries were built. TCRdb itself ran the multiplex PCR reads through MiXCR, one entry per CDR3 protein. The sample carries about 380,000 distinct CDR3 sequences, about 16% recorded once. This specimen was peripheral blood mononuclear cells (PBMCs), taken at new diagnosis, from a patient treated with antithyroid drugs. The receptors stem from a female donor with Graves disease.

This clonotype turned up a few times. The chain carries TRBV5-1 and TRBJ2-5; 7 positions match TRBD2. After removal of 0 bases from V and 5 bases from J, the junction contained 13 bases not matched to a gene. Germline CDR1 is SGHRS and CDR2 is YFSETQ. The CDR3 consists of 17 residues. As DNA, the CDR3 is TGCGCCAGCAGCTTGGCCGGGTGGGAGGGCCGATCGGAGACCCAGTACTTC. Amino acid sequence: CASSLAGWEGRSETQYF.

This clonotype was detected ten times or more. The chain links TRBV7-2 to TRBJ2-4, with D possibly being TRBD2 (6 bases). The CDR3 runs to 14 residues. Germline V lookup: CDR1 SGHTA, CDR2 FQGNSA. The ends were cut back, 5 bases at V and 7 bases at J, with 15 bases in the middle. DNA for the CDR3: TGTGCCAGCAGCCTCGGACAACGGGGGAACATTCAGTACTTC. Amino acids: CASSLGQRGNIQYF.

In its sample, this clonotype was seen many times. The genes are TRBV28 and TRBJ2-3, with TRBD2 identical over 10 bases. V was clipped by 2 bases and J by 7 bases; unmatched bases: 9. The CDR3 consists of 16 residues. Germline V gives CDR1 MDHEN, CDR2 SYDVKM. For the CDR3, the DNA is TGTGCCAGCAGTTTAATAGGGCTAGCGGGAGCTTATACGCAGTATTTT. Translating it yields CASSLIGLAGAYTQYF.

V gene TRBV25-1 combines with J gene TRBJ2-1, with 9 bases matching TRBD2. V shed 0 bases, J shed 5 bases, and the junction held 5 bases outside the gene matches. There are 16 residues in the CDR3. Germline CDR1 is MGHDK and CDR2 is SYGVNS. The CDR3 spells CASSEYGLAGNNEQFF. In nucleotides, the CDR3 is TGTGCCAGCAGTGAATATGGCCTAGCGGGAAACAATGAGCAGTTCTTC. The variable domain in full, completed from reference TRBV25-1 and TRBJ2-1, reads EADIYQTPRYLVIGTGKKITLECSQTMGHDKMYWYQQDPGMELHLIHYSYGVNSTEKGDLSSESTVSRIRTEHFPLTLESARPSHTSQYLCASSEYGLAGNNEQFFGPGTRLTVL.

In regard to this clonotype: A read error may produce the germline difference seen at one junction end. The chain is built from TRBV12-3 or TRBV12-4 and TRBJ2-5; the D gene is possibly TRBD1 (6 bases). This CDR3 contains 13 residues. The CDR3 protein is CASILGTGETQYF. The CDR3 region has the DNA TGTGCCAGCATTTTAGGAACAGGGGAGACCCAGTACTTC.

This clonotype was found many times. The V call is TRBV28, the J call TRBJ1-2; D not certain. This CDR3 spans 14 amino acids. V lost 5 bases to trimming and J lost 7 bases, with 17 bases between them. Germline V gene lookup returns CDR1 MDHEN and CDR2 SYDVKM. CDR3 residues: CASSVYRAFSGYTF. The CDR3 DNA sequence: TGTGCCAGCAGTGTCTACCGGGCTTTTAGTGGCTACACCTTC.

This clonotype was recorded many times. Here the CDR3 reads CATSDLGREAFF. CDR3 nucleotides: TGTGCCACCAGTGATTTGGGGCGAGAAGCTTTCTTT. The J gene is TRBJ1-1, the V gene TRBV24-1; no firm D call. This CDR3 is built from 12 residues. The germline CDR1 and CDR2 sequences are KGHDR and SFDVKD. Trimming took 0 bases from V and 8 from J, leaving 6 bases between them.

This clonotype has only a few counts. V is TRBV12-5 and J is TRBJ2-7; 10 bases map to TRBD1. Germline CDR1 LGHNT, CDR2 FRNRAP. The CDR3 is 17 residues long. The ends lost 2 bases at V and 2 bases at J; junction bases unmatched: 9. DNA of the CDR3: TGTGCTAGTGGTTTGCAAACCGGGACAGGGGTAACCTACGAGCAGTACTTC. It encodes CASGLQTGTGVTYEQYF.

The chain uses TRBV7-2 and TRBJ2-7, with a weak D call TRBD1 (5 bases). Trimming removed 5 bases from V and 6 bases from J, with 11 bases in between. Germline V CDR1 and CDR2: SGHTA, FQGNSA. This CDR3 contains 12 residues. CDR3 amino acids: CASSAQGFEQYF. DNA of the CDR3: TGTGCCAGCAGCGCTCAGGGCTTCGAGCAGTACTTC.

This clonotype was found many times. The gene calls are TRBV12-3 or TRBV12-4 and TRBJ2-7, with D hard to call. The germline V and J ends were trimmed by 6 bases and 0 bases, with 3 bases remaining between them. The CDR3 has 11 residues. The CDR3 DNA follows: TGTGCCAGCAGCCACTCCTACGAGCAGTACTTC. Protein: CASSHSYEQYF.

This clonotype was seen ten or more times. The rearrangement joins TRBV27 to TRBJ1-2; TRBD1 agrees at 7 bases. The germline CDR1 and CDR2 sequences are MNHEY and SMNVEV (reference sequence). V shed 4 bases and J 7 bases; nucleotides not matched to a gene: 12. The CDR3 covers 15 residues. This CDR3 is CASSSRTGPISGYTF. CDR3 in DNA: TGTGCCAGCAGTTCGCGGACAGGCCCTATTAGTGGCTACACCTTC.

This clonotype showed up many times. The rearrangement uses TRBV5-1 and TRBJ2-7; 10 nucleotides agree with TRBD2. Losses at the gene ends were 0 bases for V and 5 bases for J; bases not matched to a gene: 8. Germline CDR1 reads SGHRS; CDR2 reads YFSETQ. This CDR3 spans 16 amino acids. Here the CDR3 DNA reads TGCGCCAGCAGCTTGGGAGCGGGAGGGCCGACGGACGAGCAGTACTTC. Amino acids: CASSLGAGGPTDEQYF.

This sequence joins TRBV19 and TRBJ1-2; D remains ambiguous. The CDR3 length is 13 residues. Trimming took 7 bases from V and 5 from J, leaving 14 bases between them. In germline, CDR1 is LNHDA, CDR2 SQIVND (reference sequence). The CDR3 DNA sequence: TGTGCCAGTATATCCCAATGGAAGTATGGCTACACCTTC. Its translation: CASISQWKYGYTF.

This clonotype was seen at least ten times. The chain combines TRBV30 with TRBJ1-4; D gene unclear. The CDR3 contains 13 residues. The germline CDR1 and CDR2 sequences are GTSNPN and SVGIG (reference sequence). Trimming pared 4 bases from V and 5 bases from J, leaving 11 bases between. CDR3 bases: TGTGCCTGGACAGGTGGCGGCAATGAAAAACTGTTTTTT. Translated: CAWTGGGNEKLFF.

This clonotype occurred a few times. A much larger clonotype is one base distant, so this may be a read error. The rearrangement joins TRBV7-9 to TRBJ2-1; D may correspond to TRBD1 or TRBD2 (6 bases each). The CDR3 extends over 20 amino acids. Germline V lookup: CDR1 SEHNR, CDR2 FQNEAQ (reference sequence). The CDR3 coding sequence is TGTGCCAGCAGCACCCTTGGTAGCGGAGCAGGGGTGCAAATTTACAATGAGCAGCTCTTC. Its translation is CASSTLGSGAGVQIYNEQLF.

The sample holds a few counts of this clonotype. Here the CDR3 reads CATGTAAGNGQYF. The CDR3 nucleotides are TGTGCCACGGGGACCGCCGCGGGAAATGGGCAGTACTTC. The V call is TRBV24-1, the J call TRBJ2-7; perhaps TRBD2 as D (6 bases). The CDR3 is 13 residues long. Germline values: CDR1 KGHDR, CDR2 SFDVKD. With 10 bases removed from V and 9 bases from J, the gap between germline ends came to 21 bases.

This clonotype has at least ten counts. This rearrangement joins TRBV12-3 or TRBV12-4 to TRBJ2-1; no firm D call. The CDR3 length is 15 residues. With 7 bases removed from V and 3 bases from J, the gap between germline ends came to 16 bases. CDR3 bases: TGTGCCAGCACCCCCATACTCACTGACTACAATGAGCAGTTCTTC. This encodes CASTPILTDYNEQFF.

Only a few counts were recorded for this clonotype. V is TRBV4-3 and J is TRBJ2-1, with D tentatively TRBD2 (6 bases). Germline loops: CDR1 LGHNA, CDR2 YSLEER. Deletions cut 0 bases from V and 6 bases from J, with 18 bases between. This CDR3 comprises 17 residues. CDR3 sequence (DNA): TGCGCCAGCAGCCAAGATGGTAGAAGCGGGTCTTTCAATGAGCAGTTCTTC. Amino acids: CASSQDGRSGSFNEQFF.

In regard to this clonotype: The CDR3 carries no conserved terminal phenylalanine or tryptophan, so it likely arises from a read error. The DNA is omitted, as the CDR3 cannot be located on it reliably, and the CDR3 follows TCRdb's listing. J is TRBJ2-1 and V is TRBV5-1; the table calls TRBD2, which could not be checked here. Per germline, CDR1 SGHRS and CDR2 YFSETQ. Counting both end residues, the CDR3 totals 13 amino acids. CDR3 in amino acids: CASSQDTPGLGSL.

This clonotype was observed many times. The chain employs TRBV2 and TRBJ1-1, with TRBD1 as a possible D gene (6 bases). There are 15 residues in the CDR3. Deletions cut 6 bases from V and 4 bases from J, with 18 bases between. Germline loops: CDR1 SNHLY, CDR2 FYNNEI. The CDR3 DNA reads TGTGCCAGCAGACCCAGGGGAGGGGTGTTCACTGAAGCTTTCTTT. It is translated as CASRPRGGVFTEAFF.

This clonotype was recorded many times. In DNA, the CDR3 is TGTGCCAGCAGTTTGGGGAGGGAGGGGCGACTGACTGAAGCTTTCTTT. This gives the protein CASSLGREGRLTEAFF. The chain couples TRBV12-3 or TRBV12-4 to TRBJ1-1; possible D gene TRBD1, 5 bases. Trimming took off 3 bases at V and 5 bases at J, with 19 bases between the two ends. This CDR3 region has 16 residues.

This clonotype was counted ten times or more. The gene calls are TRBV20-1 and TRBJ1-1; possible D gene TRBD1, 6 bases. Trimming took off 3 bases at V and 1 base at J, with 12 bases between the two ends. Germline lookup yields CDR1 DFQATT and CDR2 SNEGSKA (reference sequence). The CDR3 consists of 14 residues. This CDR3 reads CSARGRGRNTEAFF. CDR3 DNA: TGCAGTGCTAGGGGGAGGGGGAGGAACACTGAAGCTTTCTTT.

This clonotype appeared many times. The rearrangement joins TRBV19 to TRBJ1-1; D remains ambiguous. V lost 3 bases and J lost 1, with 6 bases in between. CDR1 and CDR2 from the germline V gene are LNHDA and SQIVND (reference sequence). There are 13 residues in the CDR3. The CDR3 region is CASSIGRNTEAFF. The CDR3 DNA sequence: TGTGCCAGTAGTATTGGGAGGAACACTGAAGCTTTCTTT.

This clonotype was seen repeatedly, ten times or more. The chain joins TRBV29-1 to TRBJ1-3, with D maybe TRBD1 (6 bases). V was clipped by 3 bases and J by 1 base, with 22 bases between them. The CDR3 is made up of 18 amino acids. Germline CDR1 SQVTM, CDR2 ANQGSEA. CDR3 DNA sequence: TGCAGCGTTGAGTCGGGGGCGCAGGGATCGATGTCTGGAAACACCATATATTTT. This gives the protein CSVESGAQGSMSGNTIYF.

Of note for this clonotype: This clone may be a read error of a much larger clone one base away. The conserved phenylalanine or tryptophan normally closing the CDR3 is absent here, so this likely arose from a read error. The V gene is TRBV11-3, the J gene TRBJ1-6; no firm D call. The CDR3 is 13 amino acids. V lost 1 base, J lost 7 bases, and 5 bases lay in between. Germline loops: CDR1 SGHNT, CDR2 YENEEA. In DNA, the CDR3 is TGTGCCAGCAGCTTAGGGTGGAATTCACCCCTCCACCTT. Its translation is CASSLGWNSPLHL.

This clonotype has ten or more counts. The chain links TRBV10-3 to TRBJ2-5, with D perhaps given as TRBD1 or TRBD2 (5 bases each). CDR1 and CDR2 (germline): ENHRY, SYGVKD. Between the trimmed V and J ends, which lost 10 bases and 1 base, there was a span of 16 bases. The CDR3 is 14 amino acids. This chain's CDR3 is CATGRPTSQETQYF. Written as DNA, the CDR3 is TGTGCCACGGGACGGCCGACCAGCCAAGAGACCCAGTACTTC.

Regarding this clonotype: A much larger clone lies a single base off, so this may be a read error. The chain uses TRBV7-9 and TRBJ1-2; possibly TRBD1 for D (5 bases). In germline, CDR1 is SEHNR, CDR2 FQNEAQ (reference sequence). Trimming took off 1 base at V and 7 bases at J, with 16 bases between the two ends. The CDR3 sequence is 15 residues long. The CDR3 DNA sequence: TGTGCCAGCAGCTTAGGGTCGGGGCCGGACTGTGGCTACACCTTC. This gives the protein CASSLGSGPDCGYTF.

This clonotype came up once. The chain uses TRBV20-1 and TRBJ2-7; TRBD2 matches at 9 bases. The CDR3 runs to 15 residues. Germline CDR1 is DFQATT and CDR2 is SNEGSKA (reference sequence). V lost 3 bases, J lost 3 bases, and 9 bases stayed unmatched. The CDR3 DNA follows: TGCAGTGCTAGGAAAGCGGGAGGATCGTTCTACGAGCAGTACTTC. Translation: CSARKAGGSFYEQYF.